The 27 T cell receptor beta chains given below trace back to one sample, sequenced in a study of T cells in Graves' hyperthyroidism and ophthalmopathy. RNA transcripts provided the source from which TCR beta CDR3 regions were amplified. The HTBI primer set drove a first-round RT-PCR of the TCR CDR3. Using its own MiXCR run on the multiplex PCR reads, TCRdb lists one record per CDR3 protein. This sample has 370,000 or so distinct CDR3 sequences; just under 25% occur once, and the top ten carry 70% to 75%. The sequencing input was blood. All receptors derive from a man between 45 and 60 years old with Graves' hyperthyroidism.

This clonotype has ten or more counts. The chain couples TRBV12-3 or TRBV12-4 to TRBJ1-1; 8 bases map to TRBD1. With V trimmed by 3 bases and J by 1 base, 7 bases remained unmatched. The CDR3 runs 16 residues. The CDR3 sequence: CASSFTTGTGNTEAFF. In DNA form, the CDR3 reads TGTGCCAGCAGTTTCACTACCGGGACAGGGAACACTGAAGCTTTCTTT.

As concerns this clonotype: Without the conserved terminal phenylalanine or tryptophan, this CDR3 likely stems from a read error. J is TRBJ1-1 and V is TRBV6-2 or TRBV6-3; D is perhaps TRBD1 (5 bases). This CDR3 spans 15 amino acids. Trimming pared 5 bases from V and 3 bases from J, leaving 16 bases between. Germline assignment: CDR1 MNHEY and CDR2 SVGEGT. Here the CDR3 reads CASSVKSQGDTEAFL. The CDR3 nucleotides are TGTGCCAGCAGTGTAAAGTCTCAAGGGGACACTGAAGCTTTCCTT.

The CDR3 is CASSLVPGGNQPQHF. CDR3 DNA sequence: TGCGCCAGCAGCTTGGTCCCCGGGGGCAATCAGCCCCAGCATTTT. The rearrangement joins TRBV5-1 to TRBJ1-5, with D unclear. CDR1 is SGHRS and CDR2 is YFSETQ in the germline V gene. Trimming pared 0 bases from V and 2 bases from J, leaving 9 bases between. The CDR3 is 15 amino acids.

This clonotype turned up a few times. This sequence joins TRBV6-2 or TRBV6-3 and TRBJ2-2; D might be TRBD1 (6 bases). The CDR3 is 14 residues long. V was shortened by 6 bases and J by 4 bases, with 12 bases between the two germline ends. The germline CDR1 and CDR2 sequences are MNHEY and SVGEGT. DNA of the CDR3: TGTGCCAGCAGGATACAGGGAACCACCGGGGAGCTGTTTTTT. As protein: CASRIQGTTGELFF.

Note on this clonotype: A junction end diverges from the germline sequence, so it may reflect a read error. The J gene is TRBJ2-4, the V gene TRBV6-1, with a weak D call TRBD2 (5 bases). The length of the CDR3 is 14 residues. The germline V gene has CDR1 MNHNS and CDR2 SASEGT. CDR3 protein: CAISEDGLINIQYF. As DNA, the CDR3 is TGTGCCATCAGTGAGGACGGACTTATCAACATTCAGTACTTC.

V usage is TRBV27 and J usage is TRBJ2-1; D is possibly TRBD2 (5 bases). The germline CDR1 and CDR2 sequences are MNHEY and SMNVEV (reference sequence). This CDR3 is built from 16 residues. Between the trimmed V and J ends, which lost 7 bases and 3 bases, there was a span of 19 bases. The CDR3 DNA is TGTGCCAGCAAAGATAGTAAGGGTGACTACTACAATGAGCAGTTCTTC. Translating it yields CASKDSKGDYYNEQFF.

This clonotype was seen more than once but under ten times. The chain joins TRBV7-3 to TRBJ2-1, with 10 bases fitting TRBD2. The CDR3 runs to 19 residues. The V segment lost 0 bases and the J segment 0 bases; nucleotides outside the gene matches: 8. From germline, CDR1 is SGHTA and CDR2 FQGTGA. Here the CDR3 DNA reads TGTGCCAGCAGCTTAACGTTTACTAGCGGGAAAATCTCCTACAATGAGCAGTTCTTC. Its protein product is CASSLTFTSGKISYNEQFF.

The chain carries TRBV5-4 and TRBJ2-3, with TRBD2 matching 10 bases. This CDR3 contains 16 residues. In germline, CDR1 is SGHNT, CDR2 YYREEE (reference sequence). V shed 2 bases, J shed 4 bases, and the junction held 7 bases outside the gene matches. The CDR3 here is CASSFKGAGGADTQYF. CDR3 bases: TGTGCCAGCAGCTTTAAGGGAGCGGGAGGGGCAGATACGCAGTATTTT.

This clonotype was detected many times. The chain employs TRBV28 and TRBJ1-2; D is undetermined. The CDR3 is made up of 14 amino acids. The germline V gene has CDR1 MDHEN and CDR2 SYDVKM. V was trimmed by 2 bases and J by 4 bases, leaving 11 bases between them. The CDR3 DNA sequence: TGTGCCAGCAGTTTAACCGTCAGCGGCTATGGCTACACCTTC. Amino acids: CASSLTVSGYGYTF.

The chain links TRBV20-1 to TRBJ2-3, with 7 bases matching TRBD2. V lost 3 bases, J lost 0 bases, and 6 bases stayed unmatched. The CDR3 covers 15 residues. Germline-derived CDR1 and CDR2 are DFQATT and SNEGSKA (reference sequence). CDR3 amino acids: CSASKVAGSTDTQYF. The CDR3, as DNA: TGCAGTGCTAGTAAGGTAGCGGGTAGCACAGATACGCAGTATTTT.

The chain is built from TRBV20-1 and TRBJ1-2; the match to TRBD1 covers 8 bases. The CDR3 runs 14 residues. Trimming removed 3 bases from V and 2 bases from J; junction bases left unmatched: 5. The V gene's germline CDR1 is DFQATT and CDR2 SNEGSKA (reference sequence). The CDR3: CSARPGQENYGYTF. The CDR3 DNA is TGCAGTGCTAGGCCGGGACAGGAAAACTATGGCTACACCTTC.

The rearrangement joins TRBV5-1 to TRBJ1-5, with 11 nucleotides matching TRBD1. V lost 0 bases, J lost 7 bases, and 3 bases stayed unmatched. The CDR3 extends over 15 amino acids. Germline V gene lookup returns CDR1 SGHRS and CDR2 YFSETQ. CDR3 bases: TGCGCCAGCAGCTTGGATGGACAGGGGGCGCAGCCCCAGCATTTT. Translating gives CASSLDGQGAQPQHF.

This clonotype has more than one count but fewer than ten. The V and J genes are TRBV6-2 or TRBV6-3 and TRBJ2-1, with 8 bases lining up with TRBD1. Germline CDR1 reads MNHEY; CDR2 reads SVGEGT. This CDR3 has 13 amino acids. With V trimmed by 6 bases and J by 9 bases, 7 bases remained unmatched. CDR3 in amino acids: CASRPTGVTEQFF. The DNA for the CDR3 is TGTGCCAGCAGACCGACAGGGGTGACTGAGCAGTTCTTC.

With regard to this clonotype: One end of the junction fails to match germline, which may point to a read error. The genes are TRBV11-3 and TRBJ2-2; the D is unclear. Germline loops: CDR1 SGHNT, CDR2 YENEEA. The CDR3 is 13 residues long. The CDR3 loop is CASGLVVTGELFF. The CDR3, as DNA: TGTGCCAGCGGCTTAGTTGTCACCGGGGAGCTGTTTTTT.

The sample holds many counts of this clonotype. The V and J genes are TRBV20-1 and TRBJ2-1, with 13 bases matching TRBD2. The germline CDR1 and CDR2 sequences are DFQATT and SNEGSKA (reference sequence). The CDR3 runs 17 residues. Trimming cost V 2 bases and J 1 base; bases outside gene matches: 5. The CDR3 DNA sequence: TGCAGTGCTAGACAGGGGACTAGCGGGATATCCTACAATGAGCAGTTCTTC. It yields the protein CSARQGTSGISYNEQFF.

The chain recombines TRBV3-1 with TRBJ2-1, with D possibly matching TRBD2 (6 bases). Germline V lookup: CDR1 LGHDT, CDR2 YNNKEL (reference sequence). The length of the CDR3 is 15 residues. V dropped 0 bases and J dropped 6 bases, with 12 bases sitting between them. Written as DNA, the CDR3 is TGTGCCAGCAGCCAAGAAGGGCGGGGCATCAATGAGCAGTTCTTC. It specifies CASSQEGRGINEQFF.

There are a few counts of this clonotype. This chain connects TRBV20-1 to TRBJ1-5, with D maybe TRBD1 (5 bases). There are 15 residues in the CDR3. V was clipped by 5 bases and J by 2 bases, with 16 bases between them. Per germline, CDR1 DFQATT and CDR2 SNEGSKA (reference sequence). The CDR3 sequence: CSAGHRDGRNQPQHF. DNA of the CDR3: TGCAGTGCTGGGCACCGGGACGGGCGCAATCAGCCCCAGCATTTT.

This clonotype occurred a few times. The V and J genes are TRBV7-3 and TRBJ2-3; D might be TRBD2 (5 bases). Trimming cost V 7 bases and J 1 base, with 15 bases left between them. CDR3 length: 15 residues. Germline values: CDR1 SGHTA, CDR2 FQGTGA. This chain's CDR3 is CASTLGDLGTDTQYF. CDR3 sequence (DNA): TGTGCCAGCACCCTCGGGGATTTGGGCACAGATACGCAGTATTTT.

In this sample, this clonotype turned up a few times. V gene TRBV7-8 combines with J gene TRBJ1-1; 7 positions match TRBD1. Trimming cost V 4 bases and J 0 bases; bases outside gene matches: 5. Germline CDR1 SGHVS, CDR2 FQNEAQ. CDR3 length: 15 amino acids. CDR3 protein: CASSSRGAMNTEAFF. The CDR3 DNA is TGTGCCAGCAGCTCCAGGGGGGCCATGAACACTGAAGCTTTCTTT.

The genes are TRBV28 and TRBJ1-1, with 9 bases aligning to TRBD1. The CDR3 sequence is 14 residues long. Germline values: CDR1 MDHEN, CDR2 SYDVKM. V was pared by 6 bases and J by 1 base, with 3 bases of the junction left unmatched. CDR3 DNA sequence: TGTGCCAGCAGGGAGGACAGGGGGAACACTGAAGCTTTCTTT. It codes for CASREDRGNTEAFF.

This clonotype showed up just a few times. The chain employs TRBV20-1 and TRBJ2-5; either TRBD1 or TRBD2 may supply D (5 bases each). The CDR3 runs 13 residues. The germline V gene encodes CDR1 DFQATT and CDR2 SNEGSKA (reference sequence). Trimming pared 6 bases from V and 7 bases from J, leaving 18 bases between. The CDR3 protein is CSATGPRVGTQYF. CDR3 nucleotides: TGCAGTGCCACGGGGCCCCGGGTCGGGACCCAGTACTTC.

This clonotype was picked up a small number of times. The chain carries TRBV7-9 and TRBJ2-4, with D tentatively TRBD1 or TRBD2 (5 bases each). There are 12 residues in the CDR3. Germline V gives CDR1 SEHNR, CDR2 FQNEAQ (reference sequence). Trimming cost V 2 bases and J 8 bases, with 7 bases left between them. CDR3 sequence: CASSLMGDIQYF. The CDR3 DNA follows: TGTGCCAGCAGCTTAATGGGGGACATTCAGTACTTC. Supplemented by reference TRBV7-9 and TRBJ2-4, the full variable domain reads DTGVSQNPRHKITKRGQNVTFRCDPISEHNRLYWYRQTLGQGPEFLTYFQNEAQLEKSRLLSDRFSAERPKGSFSTLEIQRTEQGDSAMYLCASSLMGDIQYFGAGTRLSVL.

A remark on this clonotype: At one end the junction does not follow the germline gene, possibly because of a read error. The rearrangement links TRBV3-1 to TRBJ2-7; 7 positions agree with TRBD2. CDR3 length equals 15 residues. Germline V gives CDR1 LGHDT, CDR2 YNNKEL (reference sequence). The CDR3 DNA sequence: TGTGCCAGCTCACCAGTACTAGCGCTCCCCTACAAGCAGTACTTC. Protein sequence: CASSPVLALPYKQYF.

The sample holds many counts of this clonotype. The rearrangement joins TRBV27 to TRBJ2-3; tentatively, D is TRBD2 (5 bases). Trimming removed 8 bases at V and 4 bases at J, with 19 bases between. Germline CDR1 is MNHEY and CDR2 is SMNVEV (reference sequence). The CDR3 spans 15 residues. The CDR3, as DNA: TGTGCCAGCGGAGTTTACGCCCTAGCTTCAGATACGCAGTATTTT. Amino acids: CASGVYALASDTQYF.

The J gene is TRBJ2-4, the V gene TRBV20-1, with 7 bases matching TRBD1. Losses at the gene ends were 3 bases for V and 1 base for J; bases not matched to a gene: 9. The CDR3 loop spans 16 amino acids. Germline CDR1 reads DFQATT; CDR2 reads SNEGSKA (reference sequence). The CDR3 nucleotides are TGCAGTGCTAGGTCGGGGACAGTCGGGGCCAAAAACATTCAGTACTTC. Amino acid sequence: CSARSGTVGAKNIQYF.

This clonotype turned up a few times. V and J are TRBV6-5 and TRBJ2-7; 8 bases match TRBD2. Germline CDR1 is MNHEY and CDR2 is SVGAGI. With 0 bases clipped from V and 5 bases from J, the junction kept 6 bases outside the gene matches. The CDR3 totals 15 residues. The DNA of the CDR3 is TGTGCCAGCAGTTACTCGATCAGCGGGAGTAACGAGCAGTACTTC. Translating gives CASSYSISGSNEQYF.

This clonotype occurred many times. The rearrangement links TRBV20-1 to TRBJ2-1, with 8 bases lining up with TRBD2. Unmatched junction bases numbered 9, after V lost 2 bases and J lost 9 bases. The CDR3 totals 14 residues. The V gene's germline CDR1 is DFQATT and CDR2 SNEGSKA (reference sequence). CDR3 nucleotide sequence: TGCAGTGCTAGACTGTCTAGCGGGTGGGGTGAGCAGTTCTTC. It encodes CSARLSSGWGEQFF.